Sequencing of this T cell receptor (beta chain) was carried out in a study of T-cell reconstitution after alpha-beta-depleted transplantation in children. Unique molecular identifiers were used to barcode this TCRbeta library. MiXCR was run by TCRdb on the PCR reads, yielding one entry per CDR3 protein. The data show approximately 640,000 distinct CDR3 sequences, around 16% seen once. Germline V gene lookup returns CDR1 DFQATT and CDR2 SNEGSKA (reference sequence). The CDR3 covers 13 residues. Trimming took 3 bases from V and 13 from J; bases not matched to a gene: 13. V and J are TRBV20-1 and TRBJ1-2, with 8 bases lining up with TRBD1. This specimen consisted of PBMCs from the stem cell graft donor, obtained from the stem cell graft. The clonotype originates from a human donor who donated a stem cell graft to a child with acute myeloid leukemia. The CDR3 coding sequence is TGCAGTGCTAGCTCCGGGACAGGAAGCTCTCTCACCTTC. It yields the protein CSASSGTGSSLTF.